A selection of T cell receptor beta chains follows, all from one sample in a study of OX40 agonist ivuxolimab in advanced cancers. Clones were read by immunoSEQ multiplex PCR, and TCRdb kept only the in-frame ones, dropping some. The sample has approximately 77,000 clones, about 89% seen once. This sample comprised CD4+ or CD8+ T cells sorted from blood, obtained in a trial of the OX40 agonist ivuxolimab. The receptors originated from an adult with an advanced solid tumor such as melanoma, head and neck, liver or kidney cancer. Both conserved end residues are part of each CDR3. D genes are given only for firm matches. The size entry is marked missing in some rows and otherwise reads once, few, many or a size class.

abundance: -; v_gene: TRBV27; d_gene: -; j_gene: TRBJ2-2; CDR3aa: CASSFRATGELFF; CDR3nt: TGTGCCAGCAGTTTCAGGGCCACCGGGGAGCTGTTTTTT
abundance: -; v_gene: TRBV18; d_gene: -; j_gene: TRBJ2-1; CDR3aa: CASSPPGDTGGHEQFF; CDR3nt: TGTGCCAGCTCACCACCGGGGGACACGGGGGGCCATGAGCAGTTCTTC
abundance: -; v_gene: TRBV5-6; d_gene: -; j_gene: TRBJ2-5; CDR3aa: CASSSGLEETQYF; CDR3nt: TGTGCCAGCAGCTCGGGACTGGAAGAGACCCAGTACTTC
abundance: -; v_gene: TRBV23-1; d_gene: -; j_gene: TRBJ2-4; CDR3aa: CASSHSTGAADKNIQYF; CDR3nt: TGCGCCAGCAGTCACTCAACCGGAGCTGCTGACAAAAACATTCAGTACTTC
abundance: -; v_gene: TRBV30; d_gene: -; j_gene: TRBJ2-1; CDR3aa: CAWSVGAGVHEQFF; CDR3nt: TGTGCCTGGAGTGTAGGAGCAGGGGTCCATGAGCAGTTCTTC
abundance: few; v_gene: TRBV6-1; d_gene: -; j_gene: TRBJ1-1; CDR3aa: CASSENSGGFF; CDR3nt: TGTGCCAGCAGCGAAAACTCCGGGGGCTTCTTT
abundance: -; v_gene: TRBV7-9; d_gene: TRBD1; j_gene: TRBJ2-3; CDR3aa: CASSSGQGRDTQYF; CDR3nt: TGTGCCAGCAGCTCGGGACAGGGCAGAGATACGCAGTATTTT
abundance: -; v_gene: TRBV28; d_gene: TRBD2; j_gene: TRBJ2-6; CDR3aa: CASRSLAGEEGANVLTF; CDR3nt: TGTGCCAGCAGATCCTTAGCGGGAGAGGAAGGGGCCAACGTCCTGACTTTC
abundance: -; v_gene: TRBV11-2; d_gene: TRBD1; j_gene: TRBJ2-5; CDR3aa: CASSLSRTGNQETQYF; CDR3nt: TGTGCCAGCAGCTTATCAAGGACAGGGAACCAAGAGACCCAGTACTTC
abundance: -; v_gene: TRBV27; d_gene: TRBD2; j_gene: TRBJ2-7; CDR3aa: CASSPTGGGYEQYF; CDR3nt: TGTGCCAGCAGTCCCACCGGGGGGGGTTACGAGCAGTACTTC
abundance: -; v_gene: TRBV2; d_gene: -; j_gene: TRBJ1-2; CDR3aa: CASSEGYGYTF; CDR3nt: TGTGCCAGCAGTGAAGGCTATGGCTACACCTTC
abundance: -; v_gene: TRBV28; d_gene: TRBD1; j_gene: TRBJ1-1; CDR3aa: CASMAQGRAEAFF; CDR3nt: TGTGCCAGCATGGCACAGGGGAGGGCTGAAGCTTTCTTT
abundance: -; v_gene: TRBV28; d_gene: -; j_gene: TRBJ2-7; CDR3aa: CASSFNQGAYEQYF; CDR3nt: TGTGCCAGCAGTTTTAACCAGGGCGCCTACGAGCAGTACTTC
abundance: -; v_gene: TRBV11-2; d_gene: -; j_gene: TRBJ2-3; CDR3aa: CASSLGAGLADTQYF; CDR3nt: TGTGCCAGCAGCTTAGGAGCGGGTCTAGCAGATACGCAGTATTTT
abundance: -; v_gene: TRBV11-2; d_gene: TRBD2; j_gene: TRBJ2-2; CDR3aa: CASSFIGTRSDTGELFF; CDR3nt: TGTGCCAGCAGCTTTATCGGGACTAGGTCGGACACCGGGGAGCTGTTTTTT
abundance: -; v_gene: TRBV7-3; d_gene: TRBD1; j_gene: TRBJ2-7; CDR3aa: CASSPTGGSYEQYF; CDR3nt: TGTGCCAGCAGCCCCACAGGGGGATCCTACGAGCAGTACTTC
abundance: -; v_gene: TRBV7-3; d_gene: -; j_gene: TRBJ2-5; CDR3aa: CASSVGGSGEETQYF; CDR3nt: TGTGCCAGCAGCGTAGGCGGTTCAGGGGAAGAGACCCAGTACTTC
abundance: medium-sized; v_gene: TRBV6-4; d_gene: -; j_gene: TRBJ2-2; CDR3aa: CASSDRDTGELFF; CDR3nt: TGTGCCAGCAGTGACAGGGACACCGGGGAGCTGTTTTTT
abundance: -; v_gene: TRBV4-3; d_gene: -; j_gene: TRBJ2-7; CDR3aa: CASSQELEPYEQYF; CDR3nt: TGCGCCAGCAGCCAAGAGCTAGAACCCTACGAGCAGTACTTC
abundance: -; v_gene: TRBV4-1; d_gene: -; j_gene: TRBJ1-1; CDR3aa: CASSETAEAFF; CDR3nt: TGCGCCAGCAGCGAGACAGCTGAAGCTTTCTTT
abundance: -; v_gene: TRBV4-1; d_gene: -; j_gene: TRBJ1-4; CDR3aa: CASSQQEEGPNEKLFF; CDR3nt: TGCGCCAGCAGTCAACAAGAAGAGGGCCCTAATGAAAAACTGTTTTTT
abundance: -; v_gene: TRBV14; d_gene: -; j_gene: TRBJ2-1; CDR3aa: CASSQDASDSYNEQFF; CDR3nt: TGTGCCAGCAGCCAAGATGCCTCTGACTCGTACAATGAGCAGTTCTTC
abundance: -; v_gene: TRBV7-8; d_gene: TRBD1; j_gene: TRBJ2-7; CDR3aa: CASSLADGTGVEQYF; CDR3nt: TGTGCCAGCAGCTTAGCGGACGGGACAGGGGTCGAGCAGTACTTC
abundance: -; v_gene: TRBV27; d_gene: -; j_gene: TRBJ2-1; CDR3aa: CASSLRGTNYNEQFF; CDR3nt: TGTGCCAGCAGTTTACGAGGTACCAACTACAATGAGCAGTTCTTC
abundance: -; v_gene: TRBV19; d_gene: TRBD1; j_gene: TRBJ2-7; CDR3aa: CASSIVAGDSYEQYF; CDR3nt: TGTGCCAGTAGTATAGTAGCTGGGGACAGCTACGAGCAGTACTTC
abundance: -; v_gene: TRBV6-1; d_gene: -; j_gene: TRBJ2-3; CDR3aa: CASSDVGGSTDTQYF; CDR3nt: TGTGCCAGCAGTGATGTTGGCGGGAGCACAGATACGCAGTATTTT
abundance: -; v_gene: TRBV13; d_gene: -; j_gene: TRBJ1-1; CDR3aa: CASSLVSVMNTEAFF; CDR3nt: TGTGCCAGCAGCTTAGTGTCTGTAATGAACACTGAAGCTTTCTTT
abundance: -; v_gene: TRBV14; d_gene: -; j_gene: TRBJ1-4; CDR3aa: CASSQVDRANEKLFF; CDR3nt: TGTGCCAGCAGCCAAGTGGACAGAGCAAATGAAAAACTGTTTTTT
abundance: few; v_gene: TRBV27; d_gene: -; j_gene: TRBJ2-1; CDR3aa: CASSLYGEAKDEQFF; CDR3nt: TGTGCCAGCAGTTTGTACGGAGAGGCTAAGGATGAGCAGTTCTTC
abundance: -; v_gene: TRBV6-5; d_gene: TRBD1; j_gene: TRBJ2-1; CDR3aa: CASRNIPEDRGLFF; CDR3nt: TGTGCCAGCAGGAACATCCCGGAAGACAGGGGCCTGTTCTTC
abundance: -; v_gene: TRBV7-9; d_gene: -; j_gene: TRBJ2-3; CDR3aa: CASSLVQGTDTQYF; CDR3nt: TGTGCCAGCAGCTTAGTCCAGGGCACAGATACGCAGTATTTT
abundance: -; v_gene: TRBV5-1; d_gene: -; j_gene: TRBJ2-3; CDR3aa: CASSPAGARSTDTQYF; CDR3nt: TGCGCCAGCAGCCCGGCAGGAGCAAGGAGCACAGATACGCAGTATTTT
abundance: medium-sized; v_gene: TRBV27; d_gene: -; j_gene: TRBJ2-7; CDR3aa: CASGALAEQYF; CDR3nt: TGTGCCAGCGGAGCTCTGGCCGAGCAGTACTTC
abundance: -; v_gene: TRBV11-3; d_gene: TRBD1; j_gene: TRBJ1-2; CDR3aa: CASSPRGPAGYTF; CDR3nt: TGTGCCAGCAGCCCCAGGGGGCCGGCTGGCTACACCTTC
abundance: -; v_gene: TRBV2; d_gene: TRBD2; j_gene: TRBJ2-1; CDR3aa: CASRTSGNEQFF; CDR3nt: TGTGCCAGCAGGACTAGCGGCAATGAGCAGTTCTTC
abundance: -; v_gene: TRBV27; d_gene: -; j_gene: TRBJ2-1; CDR3aa: CASSLGGPSYNEQFF; CDR3nt: TGTGCCAGCAGTCTGGGGGGGCCCTCCTACAATGAGCAGTTCTTC
abundance: -; v_gene: TRBV27; d_gene: -; j_gene: TRBJ2-2; CDR3aa: CASRSRAGELFF; CDR3nt: TGTGCCAGCAGGTCCCGGGCCGGGGAGCTGTTTTTT
abundance: -; v_gene: TRBV5-4; d_gene: -; j_gene: TRBJ1-1; CDR3aa: CASSLDPEGNTEAFF; CDR3nt: TGTGCCAGCAGCTTGGATCCGGAGGGGAACACTGAAGCTTTCTTT
abundance: -; v_gene: TRBV27; d_gene: TRBD1; j_gene: TRBJ2-7; CDR3aa: CASSLTGDYEQYF; CDR3nt: TGTGCCAGCAGTTTGACAGGGGACTACGAGCAGTACTTC
abundance: -; v_gene: TRBV29-1; d_gene: TRBD1; j_gene: TRBJ1-1; CDR3aa: CSVPIRDRGRTEAFF; CDR3nt: TGCAGCGTGCCTATTCGGGACAGGGGGCGGACTGAAGCTTTCTTT
abundance: -; v_gene: TRBV5-4; d_gene: TRBD1; j_gene: TRBJ1-5; CDR3aa: CASSLDRGTGNQPQHF; CDR3nt: TGTGCCAGCAGCTTGGACAGGGGTACTGGCAATCAGCCCCAGCATTTT
abundance: -; v_gene: TRBV5-8; d_gene: TRBD1; j_gene: TRBJ1-5; CDR3aa: CASSLHRDRGNQPQHF; CDR3nt: TGTGCCAGCAGCTTACACAGGGACAGGGGGAATCAGCCCCAGCATTTT
abundance: -; v_gene: TRBV15; d_gene: TRBD2; j_gene: TRBJ2-7; CDR3aa: CATSREGTSGYEQYF; CDR3nt: TGTGCCACCAGCAGAGAAGGGACTAGCGGCTACGAGCAGTACTTC
abundance: -; v_gene: TRBV5-6; d_gene: -; j_gene: TRBJ1-3; CDR3aa: CASSLLYSGNTIYF; CDR3nt: TGTGCCAGCAGCTTGCTCTACTCTGGAAACACCATATATTTT
abundance: -; v_gene: TRBV11-2; d_gene: -; j_gene: TRBJ1-1; CDR3aa: CASSLVQAMNTEAFF; CDR3nt: TGTGCCAGCAGCTTAGTACAGGCAATGAACACTGAAGCTTTCTTT
abundance: -; v_gene: TRBV28; d_gene: -; j_gene: TRBJ1-3; CDR3aa: CASSFTIQGVENTIYF; CDR3nt: TGTGCCAGCAGTTTCACGATACAGGGTGTGGAAAACACCATATATTTT
abundance: -; v_gene: TRBV14; d_gene: -; j_gene: TRBJ2-7; CDR3aa: CASSHSLYEQYF; CDR3nt: TGTGCCAGCAGCCATAGCCTGTACGAGCAGTACTTC
abundance: -; v_gene: TRBV7-3; d_gene: TRBD2; j_gene: TRBJ2-1; CDR3aa: CASSPGLAADEQFF; CDR3nt: TGTGCCAGCAGCCCCGGACTAGCGGCAGATGAGCAGTTCTTC
abundance: -; v_gene: TRBV6-5; d_gene: -; j_gene: TRBJ2-5; CDR3aa: CASADRLGAQYF; CDR3nt: TGTGCCAGCGCAGACAGACTTGGTGCCCAGTACTTC
abundance: -; v_gene: TRBV7-3; d_gene: TRBD2; j_gene: TRBJ2-2; CDR3aa: CASSPDSGTPTGELFF; CDR3nt: TGTGCCAGCAGCCCCGATAGCGGGACACCCACCGGGGAGCTGTTTTTT
abundance: -; v_gene: TRBV13; d_gene: -; j_gene: TRBJ2-5; CDR3aa: CASSLYGGSGEETQYF; CDR3nt: TGTGCCAGCAGCTTGTATGGAGGGAGTGGGGAAGAGACCCAGTACTTC
abundance: -; v_gene: TRBV13; d_gene: TRBD1; j_gene: TRBJ2-5; CDR3aa: CATGQGRQETQYF; CDR3nt: TGTGCCACAGGACAGGGACGACAAGAGACCCAGTACTTC
abundance: -; v_gene: TRBV4-3; d_gene: TRBD2; j_gene: TRBJ2-7; CDR3aa: CASSQTRTSGGYEQYF; CDR3nt: TGCGCCAGCAGCCAAACACGGACTAGCGGGGGCTACGAGCAGTACTTC
abundance: -; v_gene: TRBV7-6; d_gene: -; j_gene: TRBJ2-3; CDR3aa: CASSFASTDTQYF; CDR3nt: TGTGCCAGCAGCTTCGCAAGCACAGATACGCAGTATTTT
abundance: -; v_gene: TRBV6-4; d_gene: TRBD1; j_gene: TRBJ2-3; CDR3aa: CARQGLTDTQYF; CDR3nt: TGTGCCAGACAGGGGTTAACAGATACGCAGTATTTT
abundance: -; v_gene: TRBV7-3; d_gene: -; j_gene: TRBJ2-7; CDR3aa: CASSFPADSPYEQYF; CDR3nt: TGTGCCAGCAGCTTCCCGGCGGATTCCCCCTACGAGCAGTACTTC
abundance: few; v_gene: TRBV19; d_gene: -; j_gene: TRBJ1-5; CDR3aa: CASSFQVDSNQPQHF; CDR3nt: TGTGCCAGTAGTTTTCAGGTCGATAGCAATCAGCCCCAGCATTTT
abundance: once; v_gene: TRBV19; d_gene: -; j_gene: TRBJ1-1; CDR3aa: CASSILGMNTEAFF; CDR3nt: TGTGCCAGTAGTATCCTGGGCATGAACACTGAAGCTTTCTTT
abundance: -; v_gene: TRBV27; d_gene: -; j_gene: TRBJ2-7; CDR3aa: CASSLRAHYEQYF; CDR3nt: TGTGCCAGCAGTTTGAGGGCTCATTACGAGCAGTACTTC